This TCR beta chain was sequenced in a study of CXCR3-negative and CXCR3-positive naive CD8 T cells. Germline CDR1 is MGHDK and CDR2 is SYGVNS. This CDR3 has 17 residues. Preparation of TRB cDNA libraries relied on 5' RACE carrying UMI labels. Reanalyzing the 5' RACE reads, TCRdb keeps one entry per CDR3 protein, without DNA. The table for this sample gives 65,000 to 75,000 distinct CDR3 sequences. The specimen sequenced was naive CXCR3- CD8+ T cells from blood. Subset here: CD45RO-CCR7+CD27+CD95- naive CD8+ T cells lacking CXCR3 (TNR3-). The clonotype was recovered from a human donor in good health. Some clones in this sample may be carry-over from other donors' samples. The gene calls are TRBV25-1 and TRBJ2-1; TCRdb's assignment of TRBD2 cannot be checked, as there is no DNA. The CDR3 loop is CASSGGGQPDSYNEQFF.